This T cell receptor (beta chain) comes out of a study of blood T cells in healthy people across ages. Comments on this clonotype: As yet, its antigen is unknown.

Study-level results: Estimated diversity that came from one million T cells was considered an underestimate.

V shed 1 base and J shed 5 bases, with 14 bases lying between them. The CDR3 has 15 residues. Germline V gene lookup returns CDR1 SGHTA and CDR2 FQGNSA. PCR was performed a second time for 7 to 11 cycles using a sample-barcoded 5' primer and a J-beta primer mix. The template-switch adaptor, which had 12 random nucleotides, put a tag on each cDNA molecule. TCRdb ran MiXCR on the 5' RACE reads and lists one entry per CDR3 protein. This sample yields 660,000 or so distinct CDR3 sequences, of which 58% are seen a single time; over 35% belongs to the top ten. Sequenced input: blood. The TCR sequence derives from a man aged 55-75 years in good health. This chain connects TRBV7-2 to TRBJ2-5; possible D gene TRBD1, 6 bases. The CDR3 DNA reads TGTGCCAGCAGCTTAGATGGGACACTCCGGGAGACCCAGTACTTC. Its protein product is CASSLDGTLRETQYF.